This TCR beta chain was identified during a study of T cells in Graves' hyperthyroidism and ophthalmopathy (dated 2019 in TCRdb). With regard to the full study: Peripheral blood samples were taken at initial diagnosis, before any treatment was given. To identify distinguishing TCR V-J signatures, a discovery cohort of about a hundred patients was used, comprising roughly 45 with Graves' ophthalmopathy and some 60 with stable Graves' hyperthyroidism. In roughly six Graves' hyperthyroidism patients, the study also compared T-cell repertoires from thyroid tissue with T-cell repertoires from blood. An independent validation cohort of 18 to 20 hyperthyroidism patients and roughly 16 patients who later progressed to ophthalmopathy tested prospective prediction of ophthalmopathy. The roughly 100 discovery patients were randomly divided into training and test sets at a 7:3 ratio. After blood sampling, hyperthyroidism patients were treated with methimazole at a starting dose of 30 mg daily, and ophthalmopathy patients were treated with high-dose intravenous methylprednisolone. The paper describes TCR Vbeta CDR3 sequencing of fewer than 150 peripheral blood samples, made up of around 41 ophthalmopathy patients, roughly 72 hyperthyroidism patients and 17 progressor patients.

This clonotype was observed many times. This receptor's antigen is unknown. No qualities accompany the bases; no much larger clone lies one base away. What the research found in general, with its limitations: A model built on a 13 V-J signature distinguished ophthalmopathy from stable hyperthyroidism, reaching about 88% sensitivity and about 81% specificity in cross-validation and 80%/75% in testing. Sample size was not statistically predetermined, and investigators were not blinded to group allocation. In validation, the model predicted progression to ophthalmopathy a median of about 6 months before onset, with approximately 71% sensitivity and 72.22% specificity. Most expanded thyroid clonotypes (frequency above 0.001) were also detected in blood, a finding suggesting that blood repertoires may reflect thyroid immune responses.

TCR beta CDR3 regions were amplified from RNA transcripts. The first round of RT-PCR for the TCR CDR3 was performed with the HTBI primer set and the Qiagen OneStep RT-PCR kit. Libraries were constructed in a second round of multiplex PCR, after which size selection and purification were carried out. Paired-end sequencing of the libraries was performed with 100 bp reads on an Illumina HiSeq2000. The published analysis was carried out like this. Raw data were processed with SOAPnuke, discarding reads with adapters, uncalled bases, mean Phred below 15, or no exact constant-primer or identifier match. High-quality paired reads were merged using COPE v1.2.5, and each unique nucleotide sequence was defined as a clonotype. Clonotypes were aligned to IMGT TRBV, TRBD and TRBJ reference segments using MiTCR v1.1. The analysis included only V-J combinations with a frequency above 0.0001, which together covered 99% to 99.2% of the repertoires. A TCS score was defined as the ratio of F50 (clonal expansion) to E x V (chaos), with BLOSUM62-based TCRdist applied between CDR3 peptides within each V-J. Welch's t-statistics and random forest reduced 514 V-J features to roughly 13, which were used in a naive Bayes classifier (R e1071). Through fastp at Q25 and MiXCR, TCRdb rebuilt clones from the public reads, retaining in-frame beta chains. CDR3 protein sequences are deduplicated, and each keeps its most common genes and DNA. TCRdb, rather than the study authors, made the V and J calls. For this sample there are some 500,000 distinct CDR3 sequences; over 13% appear just once. Less than 20% of the sample goes to the ten largest clones.

A patient counted as having stable Graves' hyperthyroidism if no progression to ophthalmopathy occurred over 18 months of follow-up. Hyperthyroidism patients were newly diagnosed, had a disease duration of under 2 months, and were aged 18 to 65 years. The study excluded patients with uncontrolled infections, other autoimmune diseases, pregnancy or lactation. Diagnoses were established on the basis of clinical symptoms, serum thyroxine and TRAb, thyroid ultrasound, and orbital computed tomography. PBMCs were isolated from more than 9 ml of fresh peripheral blood by Ficoll-Paque density gradient centrifugation. Total RNA was extracted with Trizol reagent, and quality was checked on an Agilent 2100 Bioanalyzer. Germline trimming amounts to 6 bases on V and 4 bases on J, with 14 as the count of junction bases outside the gene matches. The CDR3, from cysteine to phenylalanine, totals 16 residues. Kept here is only the CDR3 DNA, which spans 48 bases and is read in frame from base 1. Looking up the germline V gene (reference sequence) yields CDR1 SEHNR and CDR2 FQNEAQ.

Sequencing was done on a sample of blood. The clonotype originates from a young woman with Graves' hyperthyroidism. The chain links TRBV7-9 with TRBJ2-5, and TRBD1 matches 7 of the central bases. CDR3 protein: CASRIDRDRFSETQYF. The nucleotide sequence reads TGTGCCAGCAGGATCGACAGGGATCGTTTTTCAGAGACCCAGTACTTC.